The clone carrying this T cell receptor beta chain was recorded once. Its antigen is still unknown. The PCR employed 60 Vbeta primers together with 13 Jbeta primers. TCRdb's table, derived via immunoSEQ multiplex PCR, lists solely in-frame clones and lacks some. The repertoire consists of 180,000 or so clones, with around 74% occurring once and the leading ten covering 3.1%. These data belong to a study of cytomegalovirus exposure and HLA in healthy donors. Study-wide results and limits: Several of the most significant clusters were apparently associated with common viral pathogens in a later analysis.

CDR3 length equals 15 residues. Trimming shortened V by 4 bases and J by 2 bases, and 12 bases separated the two germline ends. Germline V gene sequence: CDR1 SEHNR, CDR2 FQNEAQ (reference sequence). The chain links TRBV7-9 to TRBJ1-5; D is unresolved. The sequence derives from a female donor in good health and CMV-seronegative. Sequencing used PBMCs. The chain's CDR3 is CASSSTDWGNQPQHF. The CDR3 DNA follows: TGTGCCAGCAGCTCTACAGATTGGGGCAATCAGCCCCAGCATTTT.